Below are 2 T cell receptor beta chains sequenced from a single sample in a study of Tregs in tolerant kidney transplant recipients. Only in-frame clones appear in the TCRdb table, and some are missing; sequencing was by immunoSEQ multiplex PCR. Found here are 200,000 to 300,000 clones, about 80% of them singletons; the top ten hold over 0.5%. The sequencing sample was made of CD4+ T cells from blood. The receptors shown here come from a human donor in good health.

The DNA for the CDR3 is TGTGCCAGCAGGCGAGGGACAGGGACTGAAAAACTGTTTTTT. This codes for CASRRGTGTEKLFF. This chain links TRBV14 with TRBJ1-4, with 9 bases fitting TRBD1. CDR1 and CDR2 from the germline V gene are SGHDN and FVKESK. With V trimmed by 6 bases and J by 7 bases, 6 bases remained unmatched. The CDR3 spans 14 residues.

This chain uses TRBV2 with TRBJ1-6; the D gene is possibly TRBD1 (6 bases). Deletions cut 7 bases from V and 13 bases from J, with 20 bases between. CDR3 length equals 14 residues. Germline lookup yields CDR1 SNHLY and CDR2 FYNNEI. The CDR3 region is CASKEGTKFGPLHF. The CDR3 DNA sequence: TGTGCCAGCAAAGAGGGGACAAAATTCGGGCCCCTCCACTTT.